This T cell receptor (beta chain) was recovered during a study of T cell responses to AZD1222 COVID-19 vaccine. Points from the study as a whole: A mostly white British donor set with more females was recruited, and clonal diversity was possibly underestimated.

Clones were sequenced by immunoSEQ multiplex PCR, and TCRdb holds only the in-frame ones, with some missing. The sample carries about 70,000 clones, over 75% recorded once. As regards this clone: No antigen is known for it.

This CDR3 spans 14 amino acids. The ends were cut back, 2 bases at V and 1 base at J, with 8 bases in the middle. In germline, CDR1 is SGHAT, CDR2 FQNNGV. The J gene is TRBJ1-1, the V gene TRBV11-2, with D perhaps matching TRBD1 (6 bases). This sample comprised peripheral blood, obtained 28 days after the second AZD1222 dose. This TCR was recovered from an adult who received the AZD1222 COVID-19 vaccine. CDR3 in DNA: TGTGCCAGCAGCTTAACGACAGGGAACACTGAAGCTTTCTTT. Translating gives CASSLTTGNTEAFF.